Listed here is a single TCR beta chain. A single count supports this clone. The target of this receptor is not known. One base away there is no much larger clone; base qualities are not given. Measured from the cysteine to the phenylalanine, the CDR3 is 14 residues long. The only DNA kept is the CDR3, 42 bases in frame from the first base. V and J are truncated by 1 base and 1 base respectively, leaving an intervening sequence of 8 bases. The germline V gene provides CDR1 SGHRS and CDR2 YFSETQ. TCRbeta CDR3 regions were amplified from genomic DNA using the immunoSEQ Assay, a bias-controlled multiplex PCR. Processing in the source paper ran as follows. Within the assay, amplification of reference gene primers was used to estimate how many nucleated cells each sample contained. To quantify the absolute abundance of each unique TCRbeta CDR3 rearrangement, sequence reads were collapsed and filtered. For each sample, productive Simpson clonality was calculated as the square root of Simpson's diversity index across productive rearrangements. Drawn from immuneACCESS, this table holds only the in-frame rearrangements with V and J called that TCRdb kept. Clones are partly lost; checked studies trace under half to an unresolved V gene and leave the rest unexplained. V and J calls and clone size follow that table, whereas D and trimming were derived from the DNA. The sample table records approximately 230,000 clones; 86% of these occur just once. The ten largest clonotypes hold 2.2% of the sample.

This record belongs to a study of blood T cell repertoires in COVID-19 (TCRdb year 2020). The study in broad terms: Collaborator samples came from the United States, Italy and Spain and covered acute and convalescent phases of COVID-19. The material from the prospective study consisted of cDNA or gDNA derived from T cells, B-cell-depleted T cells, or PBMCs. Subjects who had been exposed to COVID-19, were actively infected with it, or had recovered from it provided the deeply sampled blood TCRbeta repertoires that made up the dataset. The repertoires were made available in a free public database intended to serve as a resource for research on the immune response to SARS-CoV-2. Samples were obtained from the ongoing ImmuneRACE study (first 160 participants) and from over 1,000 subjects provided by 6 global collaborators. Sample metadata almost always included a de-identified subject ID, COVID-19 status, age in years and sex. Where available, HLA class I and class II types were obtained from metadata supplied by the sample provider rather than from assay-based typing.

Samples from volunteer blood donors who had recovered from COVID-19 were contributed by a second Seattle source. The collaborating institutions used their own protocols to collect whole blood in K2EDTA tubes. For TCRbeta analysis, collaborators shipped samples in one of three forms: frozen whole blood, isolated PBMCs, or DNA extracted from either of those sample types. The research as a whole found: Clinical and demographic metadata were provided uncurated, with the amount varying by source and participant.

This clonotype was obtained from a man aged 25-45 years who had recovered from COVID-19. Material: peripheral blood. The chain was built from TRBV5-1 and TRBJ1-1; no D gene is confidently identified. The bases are TGCGCCAGCAGCTTGTTGGGCCAGAACACTGAAGCTTTCTTT. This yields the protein CASSLLGQNTEAFF.